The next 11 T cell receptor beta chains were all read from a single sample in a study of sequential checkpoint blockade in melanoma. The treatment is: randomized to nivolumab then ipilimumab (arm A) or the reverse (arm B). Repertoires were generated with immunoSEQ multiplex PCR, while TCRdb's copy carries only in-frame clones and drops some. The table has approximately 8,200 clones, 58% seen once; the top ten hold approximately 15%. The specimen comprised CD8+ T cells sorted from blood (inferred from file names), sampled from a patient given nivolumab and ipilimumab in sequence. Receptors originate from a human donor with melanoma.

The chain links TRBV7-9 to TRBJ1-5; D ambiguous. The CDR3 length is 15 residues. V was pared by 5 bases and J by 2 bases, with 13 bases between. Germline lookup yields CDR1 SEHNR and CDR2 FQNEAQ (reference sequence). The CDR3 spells CASSSENFGNQPQHF. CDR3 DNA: TGTGCCAGCAGCAGCGAAAACTTTGGCAATCAGCCCCAGCATTTT.

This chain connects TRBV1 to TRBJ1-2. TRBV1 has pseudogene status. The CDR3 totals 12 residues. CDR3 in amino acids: CTSSHREYGYTF. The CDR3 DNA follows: TGCACCAGCAGCCATCGGGAGTATGGCTACACCTTC.

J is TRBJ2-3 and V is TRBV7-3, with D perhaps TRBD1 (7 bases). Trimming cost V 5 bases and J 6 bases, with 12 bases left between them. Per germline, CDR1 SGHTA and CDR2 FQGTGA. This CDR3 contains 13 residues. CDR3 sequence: CASSDSGGDTQYF. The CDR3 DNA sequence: TGTGCCAGCAGCGACTCAGGGGGGGATACGCAGTATTTT. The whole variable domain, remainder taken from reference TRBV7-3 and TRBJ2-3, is GAGVSQTPSNKVTEKGKYVELRCDPISGHTALYWYRQSLGQGPEFLIYFQGTGAADDSGLPNDRFFAVRPEGSVSTLKIQRTERGDSAVYLCASSDSGGDTQYFGPGTRLTVL.

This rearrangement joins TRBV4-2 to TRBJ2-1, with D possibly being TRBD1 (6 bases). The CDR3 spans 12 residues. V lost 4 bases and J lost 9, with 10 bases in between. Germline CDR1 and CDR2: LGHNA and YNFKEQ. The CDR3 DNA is TGTGCCAGCAGCCTGAACAGGGTTGAGCAGTTCTTC. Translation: CASSLNRVEQFF.

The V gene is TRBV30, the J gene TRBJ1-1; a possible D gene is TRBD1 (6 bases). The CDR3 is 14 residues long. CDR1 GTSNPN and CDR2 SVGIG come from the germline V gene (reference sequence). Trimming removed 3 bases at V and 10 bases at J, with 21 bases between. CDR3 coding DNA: TGTGCCTGGAGACCAGGGACACGGGGCGTAAGAGCTTTCTTT. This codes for CAWRPGTRGVRAFF.

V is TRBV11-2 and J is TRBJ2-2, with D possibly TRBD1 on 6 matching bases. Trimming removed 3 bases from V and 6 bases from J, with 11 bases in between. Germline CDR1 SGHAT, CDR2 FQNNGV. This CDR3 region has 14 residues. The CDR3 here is CASSLARGSGELFF. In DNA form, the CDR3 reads TGTGCCAGCAGCTTGGCCAGGGGTTCCGGGGAGCTGTTTTTT.

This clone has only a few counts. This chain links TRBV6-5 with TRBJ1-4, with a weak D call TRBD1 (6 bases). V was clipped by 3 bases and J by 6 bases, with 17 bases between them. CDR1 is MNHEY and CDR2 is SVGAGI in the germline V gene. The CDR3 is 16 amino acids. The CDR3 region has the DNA TGTGCCAGCAGTTATACTGGGGGCGCAGCGGATGAAAAACTGTTTTTT. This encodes CASSYTGGAADEKLFF.

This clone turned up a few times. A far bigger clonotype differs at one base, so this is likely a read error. CDR3 loop: CASSDSGMYYGYTF. The CDR3 nucleotides are TGCGCCAGCAGCGACTCAGGGATGTACTATGGCTACACCTTC. V gene TRBV4-3 combines with J gene TRBJ1-2; D possibly corresponds to TRBD1 (5 bases). Germline V gene data show CDR1 as LGHNA and CDR2 as YSLEER. The CDR3 runs 14 residues. Trimming took off 5 bases at V and 3 bases at J, with 13 bases between the two ends.

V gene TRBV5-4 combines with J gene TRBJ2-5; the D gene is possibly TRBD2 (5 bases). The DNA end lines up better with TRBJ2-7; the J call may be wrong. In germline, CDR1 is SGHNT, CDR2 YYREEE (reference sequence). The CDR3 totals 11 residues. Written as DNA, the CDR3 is TGTGCCAGCCGTGCGGGTCGCGAGCAGTACTTC. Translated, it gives CASRAGREQYF.

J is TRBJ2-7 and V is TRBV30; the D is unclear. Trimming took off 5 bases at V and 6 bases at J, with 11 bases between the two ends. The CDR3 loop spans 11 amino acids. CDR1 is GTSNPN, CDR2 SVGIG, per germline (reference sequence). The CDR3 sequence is CAWGVVGEQYF. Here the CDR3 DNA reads TGTGCCTGGGGAGTAGTCGGCGAGCAGTACTTC.

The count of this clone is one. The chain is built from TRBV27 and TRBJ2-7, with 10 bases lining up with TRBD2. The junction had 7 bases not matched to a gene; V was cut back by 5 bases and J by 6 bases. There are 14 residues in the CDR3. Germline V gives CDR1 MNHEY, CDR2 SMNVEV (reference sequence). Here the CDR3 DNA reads TGTGCCAGCAGTACCCTAGCGGGGGCGGGCGAGCAGTACTTC. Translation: CASSTLAGAGEQYF.